What follows are 12 T cell receptor beta chains derived from one specimen sequenced in a study of T cell changes during pregnancy in multiple sclerosis. TCRdb's table, derived via immunoSEQ multiplex PCR, lists solely in-frame clones and lacks some. Altogether about 18,000 clones are present, approximately 84% being singletons, with the ten largest covering roughly 19%. The material was CD8+ T cells from peripheral blood mononuclear cells, obtained in the third trimester of pregnancy. Receptor source: a female donor in good health, enrolled as a control in a pregnancy study.

The chain uses TRBV9 and TRBJ1-1, with D possibly TRBD1 on 6 matching bases. This CDR3 spans 14 amino acids. Deletions cut 3 bases from V and 1 base from J, with 10 bases between. Germline V gives CDR1 SGDLS, CDR2 YYNGEE. The CDR3 DNA follows: TGTGCCAGCAGCGAACAACAGGGGAACACTGAAGCTTTCTTT. Protein sequence: CASSEQQGNTEAFF.

The J gene is TRBJ1-1, the V gene TRBV5-4, with unresolved D. Germline loops: CDR1 SGHNT, CDR2 YYREEE (reference sequence). The CDR3 runs to 14 residues. The V end was cut by 0 bases, the J end by 5 bases, with 11 bases between. The CDR3 spells CASSLGAPQTEAFF. The CDR3 DNA reads as TGTGCCAGCAGCTTGGGGGCCCCGCAGACTGAAGCTTTCTTT.

The CDR3 reads CASSQDLGTSGGALLSYEQYF. DNA of the CDR3: TGCGCCAGCAGCCAAGATTTGGGGACTAGCGGGGGAGCCCTCCTGTCCTACGAGCAGTACTTC. The chain combines TRBV4-3 with TRBJ2-7, with 14 bases identical to TRBD2. There are 21 residues in the CDR3. After removal of 0 bases from V and 1 base from J, the junction contained 14 bases not matched to a gene. CDR1 LGHNA and CDR2 YSLEER come from the germline V gene.

This rearrangement joins TRBV27 to TRBJ2-7; TRBD1 is a possible D gene (6 bases). Germline V lookup: CDR1 MNHEY, CDR2 SMNVEV (reference sequence). V was shortened by 8 bases and J by 4 bases, with 15 bases between the two germline ends. This CDR3 is 13 amino acids long. The CDR3 sequence: CASSDRQEYEQYF. CDR3 DNA sequence: TGTGCCAGCTCCGACAGGCAAGAATACGAGCAGTACTTC.

The chain links TRBV7-9 to TRBJ2-7; TRBD1 agrees at 7 bases. Germline-derived CDR1 and CDR2 are SEHNR and FQNEAQ (reference sequence). CDR3 length: 12 amino acids. The V segment lost 7 bases and the J segment 4 bases; nucleotides outside the gene matches: 4. The DNA of the CDR3 is TGTGCCAGCACCGGACAGGAGTACGAGCAGTACTTC. The encoded protein is CASTGQEYEQYF.

The genes are TRBV6-4 and TRBJ2-2; D gene uncertain. The CDR3 contains 13 residues. Per germline, CDR1 MRHNA and CDR2 SNTAGT. V dropped 5 bases and J dropped 7 bases, with 11 bases sitting between them. CDR3 bases: TGTGCCAGCAGTTTATCTACGGGCGGGGAGCTGTTTTTT. Translating gives CASSLSTGGELFF.

V and J are TRBV9 and TRBJ2-7; 7 nucleotides match TRBD2. CDR1 is SGDLS, CDR2 YYNGEE, per germline. The CDR3 is 14 residues long. After removal of 0 bases from V and 4 bases from J, the junction contained 4 bases not matched to a gene. The CDR3 region has the DNA TGTGCCAGCAGCGTAGGCGGGGGACCATACGAGCAGTACTTC. Translated: CASSVGGGPYEQYF. The full variable domain, rest sourced from reference TRBV9 and TRBJ2-7, is DSGVTQTPKHLITATGQRVTLRCSPRSGDLSVYWYQQSLDQGLQFLIQYYNGEERAKGNILERFSAQQFPDLHSELNLSSLELGDSALYFCASSVGGGPYEQYFGPGTRLTVT.

V gene TRBV11-3 combines with J gene TRBJ2-3; 8 bases agree with TRBD2. The CDR3 length is 15 residues. The junction had 6 bases not matched to a gene; V was cut back by 5 bases and J by 2 bases. Looked up from germline, CDR1 is SGHNT and CDR2 is YENEEA. CDR3 DNA: TGTGCCAGCAGCCCGACTAGCGCTAACACAGATACGCAGTATTTT. This gives the protein CASSPTSANTDTQYF.

Here the CDR3 DNA reads TGCAGCGTTGAAGACGCAGGGGGAATTAACACTGAAGCTTTCTTT. Its protein product is CSVEDAGGINTEAFF. This chain links TRBV29-1 with TRBJ1-1; 7 bases are shared with TRBD1. The CDR3 covers 15 residues. Per germline, CDR1 SQVTM and CDR2 ANQGSEA. J gave up 2 bases and V 0 bases, and 6 bases lay outside the gene matches.

The chain is built from TRBV10-3 and TRBJ1-1, with D hard to call. V dropped 2 bases and J dropped 6 bases, with 13 bases sitting between them. There are 14 residues in the CDR3. From germline, CDR1 is ENHRY and CDR2 SYGVKD. CDR3 loop: CAISEPGSIAEAFF. In nucleotides, the CDR3 is TGTGCCATCAGTGAGCCCGGGAGCATCGCTGAAGCTTTCTTT.

The genes are TRBV19 and TRBJ1-4; D might be TRBD1 (5 bases). The CDR3 loop spans 14 amino acids. Deletions cut 6 bases from V and 7 bases from J, with 15 bases between. Germline assignment: CDR1 LNHDA and CDR2 SQIVND (reference sequence). The CDR3: CASRRTSITEKLFF. The CDR3 DNA reads TGTGCCAGTAGGAGGACATCCATAACTGAAAAACTGTTTTTT.

The chain couples TRBV13 to TRBJ2-7; D perhaps matches TRBD2 (7 bases). Germline CDR1 is PRHDT and CDR2 is FYEKMQ (reference sequence). The CDR3 consists of 14 residues. V lost 6 bases, J lost 2 bases, and 14 bases lay in between. The CDR3 region has the DNA TGTGCCAGCAGTCCGCGGGGGCCTCCCTACGAGCAGTACTTC. This translates into CASSPRGPPYEQYF.